The 17 T cell receptor beta chains below were found in one sample sequenced in a study of vaccination effects on CD4 cells after COVID-19 (dated by TCRdb to between 2020 and 2023). No antigen is known for these receptors. Receptor amplification or capture employed the immunoSEQ multiplex PCR assay. The table comes from immuneACCESS by way of TCRdb, which keeps in-frame sequences with V and J called. Part of the clones is missing from these tables; in studies checked, under half for an unresolved V gene and the rest for unknown reasons. This sample is represented by fewer than 25,000 clones; 55% to 75% of them were singletons. Clones ranked in the top ten supply under 15% of the sample. In the ViraFEST assay, PBMC were stimulated with viral peptide pools, and antigen-specific CD4+ T cell clonotypes were then identified by expansion using TCR sequencing. After more than nine days of culture, CD4+ T cells were isolated with the EasySep CD4+ T cell isolation kit. The absence of prior SARS-CoV-2 infection in healthy vaccine recipients was confirmed by negative nucleocapsid antibodies before and after vaccination.

Sequencing used CD4+ T cells from PBMCs cultured with HCoV-OC43 spike peptides, obtained before COVID-19 vaccination. In the paper's terms, the cell subset or site label means: HCoV-OC43 spike overlapping peptide pool stimulation. The receptors were sampled from a human donor who received a COVID-19 vaccine.

The chain carries TRBV12-3 or TRBV12-4 and TRBJ1-2, with TRBD1 matching 10 bases. Germline trimming cut 6 bases from V and 5 bases from J; bases unmatched to any gene: 3. This CDR3 has 13 residues. The CDR3 here is CASSRGQGYGYTF. The CDR3 DNA is TGTGCCAGCAGCCGGGGACAGGGGTATGGCTACACCTTC.

V gene TRBV5-8 combines with J gene TRBJ2-1, with 10 nucleotides matching TRBD2. The CDR3 length is 15 residues. Germline loops: CDR1 SGHTS, CDR2 YDEGEE. V was pared by 3 bases and J by 6 bases, with 6 bases of the junction left unmatched. The CDR3 DNA follows: TGTGCCAGCAGCTCCGGGACTAGCGCTATCAATGAGCAGTTCTTC. Translating gives CASSSGTSAINEQFF.

The chain joins TRBV6-5 to TRBJ1-1; maybe TRBD1 (6 bases). Germline loops: CDR1 MNHEY, CDR2 SVGAGI. Trimming cost V 0 bases and J 3 bases, with 8 bases left between them. This CDR3 is built from 14 residues. In DNA form, the CDR3 reads TGTGCCAGCAGTTACTCAAACAGGGACACTGAAGCTTTCTTT. It is translated as CASSYSNRDTEAFF.

V usage is TRBV19 and J usage is TRBJ2-2; TRBD1 agrees at 8 bases. The trim removed 5 bases at V and 2 bases at J, leaving 7 bases unmatched. Germline CDR1 is LNHDA and CDR2 is SQIVND (reference sequence). The CDR3 extends over 16 amino acids. This CDR3 is CASSLRDRHNTGELFF. CDR3 in DNA: TGTGCCAGTAGTCTCCGGGACAGGCACAACACCGGGGAGCTGTTTTTT.

The rearrangement joins TRBV5-8 to TRBJ1-4; D call uncertain. Germline assignment: CDR1 SGHTS and CDR2 YDEGEE. CDR3 length equals 14 residues. V was shortened by 5 bases and J by 8 bases, with 16 bases between the two germline ends. CDR3 sequence (DNA): TGTGCCAGCAGACCGGAACCGATTACCGAAAAACTGTTTTTT. This encodes CASRPEPITEKLFF.

CDR3 coding DNA: TGTGCCACCAGTGAAGGGGTCAATCAGCCCCAGCATTTT. Amino acid sequence: CATSEGVNQPQHF. The chain employs TRBV24-1 and TRBJ1-5, with D possibly being TRBD1 (5 bases). Germline V CDR1 and CDR2: KGHDR, SFDVKD. The CDR3 covers 13 residues. Trimming removed 4 bases at V and 3 bases at J, with 6 bases between.

The chain couples TRBV6-1 to TRBJ2-7; 8 bases line up with TRBD2. In germline, CDR1 is MNHNS, CDR2 SASEGT. V lost 3 bases, J lost 0 bases, and 1 base stayed unmatched. The length of the CDR3 is 14 residues. CDR3 protein: CASSESGSSYEQYF. The DNA of the CDR3 is TGTGCCAGCAGTGAGAGCGGGAGCTCCTACGAGCAGTACTTC.

This clone was picked up one time. V usage is TRBV5-4 and J usage is TRBJ1-1; 7 positions agree with TRBD1. Germline V gene data show CDR1 as SGHNT and CDR2 as YYREEE (reference sequence). The CDR3 covers 15 residues. The J segment lost 4 bases and the V segment lost 1 base, leaving 7 bases of the junction unmatched. The CDR3 nucleotides are TGTGCCAGCAGCTTGAGCACACAGGGGCTCACTGAAGCTTTCTTT. It translates to CASSLSTQGLTEAFF.

V is TRBV18 and J is TRBJ1-4, with 8 bases fitting TRBD1. The CDR3 spans 15 residues. Per the germline V gene, CDR1 is KGHSH and CDR2 is LQKENI. V dropped 2 bases and J dropped 6; count of bases not matched to a gene: 5. The CDR3 loop is CASSPDRGGHEKLFF. The CDR3 DNA is TGTGCCAGCTCACCAGACAGGGGAGGCCATGAAAAACTGTTTTTT.

The chain joins TRBV10-2 to TRBJ2-1; 11 bases align to TRBD2. Germline V gene sequence: CDR1 WSHSY, CDR2 SAAADI. The CDR3 sequence is 15 residues long. With 3 bases clipped from V and 9 bases from J, the junction kept 7 bases outside the gene matches. The DNA for the CDR3 is TGCGCCAGCAGTGAACTGACTAGCGGGAAGGTTGAGCAGTTCTTC. Encoded protein: CASSELTSGKVEQFF.

The chain uses TRBV7-7 and TRBJ1-1; D is uncertain. Germline V CDR1 and CDR2: SSHAT, FNYEAQ (reference sequence). The CDR3 sequence is 13 residues long. Trimming stripped 6 bases from V and 0 bases from J, with 8 bases between. This CDR3 reads CASSLRLNTEAFF. The CDR3 DNA follows: TGTGCCAGCAGTTTGAGGCTGAACACTGAAGCTTTCTTT.

V gene TRBV5-4 combines with J gene TRBJ1-1; no clear D. Trimming pared 4 bases from V and 4 bases from J, leaving 14 bases between. Germline V CDR1 and CDR2: SGHNT, YYREEE (reference sequence). This CDR3 contains 14 residues. CDR3 residues: CASSPNLRGTEAFF. For the CDR3, the DNA is TGTGCCAGCAGCCCCAACCTTCGTGGCACTGAAGCTTTCTTT.

J is TRBJ1-5 and V is TRBV5-5; D is uncertain. Germline V gene data show CDR1 as SGHKS and CDR2 as YYEKEE (reference sequence). The CDR3 extends over 16 amino acids. Trimming pared 0 bases from V and 0 bases from J, leaving 10 bases between. CDR3 region: CASSLAGTLSNQPQHF. Written as DNA, the CDR3 is TGTGCCAGCAGCTTGGCAGGTACCCTTAGCAATCAGCCCCAGCATTTT.

This clone has just a few counts. The gene calls are TRBV3-1 (or the pseudogene TRBV3-2) and TRBJ2-2; D call uncertain. This CDR3 comprises 15 residues. Germline loops: CDR1 LGHDT, CDR2 YNNKEL (reference sequence). V lost 2 bases and J lost 1, with 8 bases in between. The CDR3 DNA reads TGTGCCAGCAGCCAATCATACCAGAACACCGGGGAGCTGTTTTTT. The encoded protein is CASSQSYQNTGELFF.

Only one count was recorded for this clone. The chain couples TRBV19 to TRBJ1-2; tentatively, D is TRBD1 (5 bases). The ends were cut back, 9 bases at V and 5 bases at J, with 22 bases in the middle. The CDR3 length is 15 residues. The V gene's germline CDR1 is LNHDA and CDR2 SQIVND (reference sequence). The CDR3 loop reads CASRVSGTKTYGYTF. The CDR3 nucleotides are TGTGCCAGCAGGGTCTCCGGGACGAAGACTTATGGCTACACCTTC. Filled out from reference TRBV19 and TRBJ1-2, the complete variable domain reads DGGITQSPKYLFRKEGQNVTLSCEQNLNHDAMYWYRQDPGQGLRLIYYSQIVNDFQKGDIAEGYSVSREKKESFPLTVTSAQKNPTAFYLCASRVSGTKTYGYTFGSGTRLTVV.

The chain is built from TRBV24-1 and TRBJ2-2, with D perhaps matching TRBD2 (5 bases). The CDR3 consists of 13 residues. Germline assignment: CDR1 KGHDR and CDR2 SFDVKD. Trimming cost V 9 bases and J 8 bases, with 15 bases left between them. The CDR3 coding sequence is TGTGCCACCCTAGGCGAGGGTATAGGGGAGCTGTTTTTT. This codes for CATLGEGIGELFF.

This clone was seen a handful of times. The V call is TRBV7-2, the J call TRBJ1-1; TRBD1 matches 10 bases. The CDR3 extends over 18 amino acids. Trimming took 5 bases from V and 0 from J; bases not matched to a gene: 12. Germline lookup yields CDR1 SGHTA and CDR2 FQGNSA. The CDR3 region has the DNA TGTGCCAGCAGCCCGTTGGGCGGGACAGGGGTTATGAACACTGAAGCTTTCTTT. Residues: CASSPLGGTGVMNTEAFF.